This passage covers 14 T cell receptor beta chains from one sample sequenced in a study of breast tumors, draining lymph nodes, adjacent tissues. Axillary draining lymph nodes of breast cancer patients supplied the node samples. Using its own MiXCR run on the multiplex PCR reads, TCRdb lists one record per CDR3 protein. The sample has over 150,000 distinct CDR3 sequences; approximately 30% are singletons. The sample consisted of axillary lymph node tissue. Receptor source: a female donor with breast cancer. Some clones in this sample may be carry-over from other donors' samples.

In its sample, this clonotype was seen many times. The rearrangement uses TRBV18 and TRBJ1-4; a weak D match, TRBD1 (6 bases). V was trimmed by 3 bases and J by 7 bases, leaving 15 bases between them. The length of the CDR3 is 15 residues. Germline CDR1 and CDR2: KGHSH and LQKENI. The CDR3 reads CASSPRGGSGEKLFF. CDR3 nucleotide sequence: TGTGCCAGCTCACCCAGGGGAGGTAGTGGTGAAAAACTGTTTTTT.

For this clonotype: Since the CDR3 does not end with the conserved phenylalanine or tryptophan, this likely comes from a read error. V gene TRBV7-7 combines with J gene TRBJ2-5; 10 bases line up with TRBD2. This CDR3 has 14 amino acids. CDR1 is SSHAT, CDR2 FNYEAQ, per germline (reference sequence). CDR3 bases: TGTGCTAGCAGCTTGGAGCGGGGGGGGGAGACCCAGTACCTC. This sequence encodes CASSLERGGETQYL.

This clonotype was observed at least ten times. The CDR3 here is CASSYWAADTQYF. The CDR3 coding sequence is TGTGCCAGCAGTTATTGGGCGGCAGATACGCAGTATTTT. This chain uses TRBV6-2 or TRBV6-3 with TRBJ2-3; D is unresolved. The CDR3 consists of 13 residues. CDR1 MNHEY and CDR2 SVGEGT come from the germline V gene. V was trimmed by 3 bases and J by 4 bases, leaving 8 bases between them.

As regards this clonotype: This may arise from a read error, as a much more abundant clone is one base away. This chain joins TRBV19 and TRBJ1-2; possible D gene TRBD1, 5 bases. The ends were cut back, 2 bases at V and 2 bases at J, with 12 bases in the middle. This CDR3 has 15 amino acids. Germline V CDR1 and CDR2: LNHDA, SQIVND (reference sequence). Here the CDR3 reads CASSIMGRPNYGYTF. The CDR3 coding sequence is TGTGCCAGTAGTATAATGGGACGGCCCAACTATGGCTACACCTTC.

This chain joins TRBV10-2 and TRBJ1-3; 9 bases align to TRBD1. The CDR3 is 16 residues long. Germline V CDR1 and CDR2: WSHSY, SAAADI. After removal of 6 bases from V and 7 bases from J, the junction contained 13 bases not matched to a gene. CDR3 amino acids: CASSVSRDRDFNTIYF. CDR3 DNA: TGCGCCAGCAGCGTATCCCGGGACAGGGACTTTAACACCATATATTTT.

About this clonotype itself: Given a much more abundant clone one base away, this may be a read error. The V call is TRBV18, the J call TRBJ2-6; possibly TRBD1 for D (5 bases). The CDR3 has 14 amino acids. Germline CDR1 and CDR2: KGHSH and LQKENI. CDR3 residues: CASSISSGADVLTF. In nucleotides, the CDR3 is TGTGCCAGCTCAATCTCATCTGGGGCCGACGTCCTGACTTTC.

This clonotype was counted a few times. The chain employs TRBV28 and TRBJ2-7; 7 nucleotides line up with TRBD1. V lost 5 bases to trimming and J lost 5 bases; unmatched junction nucleotides: 12. CDR3 length: 15 residues. CDR1 is MDHEN, CDR2 SYDVKM, per germline. The CDR3 DNA reads as TGTGCCAGCAGTCTGACCTCCGAGGGGGCCAACGAGCAGTACTTC. Translated: CASSLTSEGANEQYF.

As regards this clonotype: A much more abundant neighbour one base away suggests this may be a read error. The rearrangement uses TRBV20-1 and TRBJ2-7, with TRBD1 identical over 8 bases. Germline values: CDR1 DFQATT, CDR2 SNEGSKA (reference sequence). This CDR3 is 16 amino acids long. After removal of 1 base from V and 2 bases from J, the junction contained 10 bases not matched to a gene. The CDR3 nucleotides are TGCAGTGCTAGAGGGCGCGGGACAGGCTCTACCTACGAGCAGTACTTC. Translated: CSARGRGTGSTYEQYF.

This clonotype occurred many times. The chain couples TRBV4-1 to TRBJ1-2, with D possibly being TRBD1 (6 bases). The CDR3 loop spans 15 amino acids. Trimming took 0 bases from V and 6 from J, leaving 14 bases between them. Looked up from germline, CDR1 is MGHRA and CDR2 is YSYEKL. The CDR3 DNA is TGCGCCAGCAGCCAAGAGGGCAGGGGCGGTGATGGCTACACCTTC. Amino acid sequence: CASSQEGRGGDGYTF.

There are many counts of this clonotype. J is TRBJ2-5 and V is TRBV20-1; D may be TRBD1 (6 bases). The germline V gene encodes CDR1 DFQATT and CDR2 SNEGSKA (reference sequence). Between the trimmed V and J ends, which lost 8 bases and 2 bases, there was a span of 15 bases. This CDR3 contains 13 residues. CDR3 residues: CSSLYRVQETQYF. The CDR3 DNA reads TGCAGTTCTCTATACAGGGTACAAGAGACCCAGTACTTC.

This clonotype appeared many times. This chain links TRBV30 with TRBJ2-1, with D maybe TRBD2 (5 bases). The CDR3 runs 13 residues. Trimming left V 5 bases short and J 9 bases short, with 17 bases between. CDR1 and CDR2 (germline): GTSNPN, SVGIG (reference sequence). CDR3 nucleotides: TGTGCCTGGGCGGCCCAAGAAGGGAGTGAGCAGTTCTTC. Translating it yields CAWAAQEGSEQFF.

In its sample, this clonotype was seen many times. The chain combines TRBV5-1 with TRBJ2-1; the match to TRBD2 covers 9 bases. The germline V gene encodes CDR1 SGHRS and CDR2 YFSETQ. V trimming: 0 bases; J trimming: 8 bases; junction bases outside the gene matches: 6. This CDR3 region has 15 residues. CDR3 sequence: CASSLVSGGLYEQFF. In DNA form, the CDR3 reads TGCGCCAGCAGCTTGGTTAGCGGGGGATTGTATGAGCAGTTCTTC.

This chain joins TRBV6-5 and TRBJ2-7; maybe TRBD2 (6 bases). CDR1 MNHEY and CDR2 SVGAGI come from the germline V gene. CDR3 length: 18 residues. The V and J ends lost 0 bases and 2 bases respectively, with 20 bases between them. Here the CDR3 DNA reads TGTGCCAGCAGTTACTCGATGGGGGTGGGGGGTCTGGCCTACGAGCAGTACTTC. It encodes CASSYSMGVGGLAYEQYF.

This clonotype occurred many times. The chain is built from TRBV3-1 and TRBJ2-7; D is ambiguous. CDR3 length equals 11 residues. The V end was cut by 3 bases, the J end by 6 bases, with 6 bases between. Looked up from germline, CDR1 is LGHDT and CDR2 is YNNKEL (reference sequence). CDR3 DNA: TGTGCCAGCAGCCATAACTCCGAGCAGTACTTC. Encoded protein: CASSHNSEQYF.